Detailed here is one TCR beta chain. The sample's treatment: oral pan-JAK inhibitor, 5-10 mg twice daily. It was cDNA, reverse transcribed from extracted RNA, that served as the sequencing template. The repertoire was sequenced with immunoSEQ multiplex PCR; TCRdb's copy has only in-frame clones and lacks some. The sample contains about 200,000 clones, around two fifths of which appear only once. This sample is part of a study of CD8+ T cells in alopecia areata. Looking at the study overall: After 6 to 18 months of tofacitinib, follow-up continued 6 months off drug.

Germline V gene sequence: CDR1 WSHSY, CDR2 SAAADI. Trimming removed 3 bases from V and 0 bases from J, with 6 bases in between. This CDR3 comprises 14 residues. The sequences come from CD4+ T cells sorted from blood, collected at roughly week 30, from a patient treated with tofacitinib. The clonotype originates from a human donor with alopecia areata. The gene calls are TRBV10-2 and TRBJ2-1; D unclear. CDR3 nucleotides: TGCGCCAGCAGTGACAGGAGCTCCTACAATGAGCAGTTCTTC. This translates into CASSDRSSYNEQFF.